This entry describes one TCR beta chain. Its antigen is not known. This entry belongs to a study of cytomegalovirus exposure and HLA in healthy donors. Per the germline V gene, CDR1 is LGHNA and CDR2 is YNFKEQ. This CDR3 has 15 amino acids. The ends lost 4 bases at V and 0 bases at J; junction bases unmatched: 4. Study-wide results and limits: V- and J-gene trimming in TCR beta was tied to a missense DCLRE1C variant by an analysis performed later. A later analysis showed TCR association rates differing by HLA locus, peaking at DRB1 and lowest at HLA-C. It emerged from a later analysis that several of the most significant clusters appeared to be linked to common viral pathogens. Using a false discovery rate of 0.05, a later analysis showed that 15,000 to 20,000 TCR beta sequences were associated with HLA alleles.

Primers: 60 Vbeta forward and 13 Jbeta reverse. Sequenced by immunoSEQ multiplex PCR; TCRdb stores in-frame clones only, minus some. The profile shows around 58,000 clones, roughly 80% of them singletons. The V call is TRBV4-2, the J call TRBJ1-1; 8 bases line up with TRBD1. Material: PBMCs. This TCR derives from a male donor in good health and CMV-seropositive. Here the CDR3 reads CASSPRDRMNTEAFF. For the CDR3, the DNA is TGTGCCAGCAGCCCGAGGGACAGGATGAACACTGAAGCTTTCTTT.